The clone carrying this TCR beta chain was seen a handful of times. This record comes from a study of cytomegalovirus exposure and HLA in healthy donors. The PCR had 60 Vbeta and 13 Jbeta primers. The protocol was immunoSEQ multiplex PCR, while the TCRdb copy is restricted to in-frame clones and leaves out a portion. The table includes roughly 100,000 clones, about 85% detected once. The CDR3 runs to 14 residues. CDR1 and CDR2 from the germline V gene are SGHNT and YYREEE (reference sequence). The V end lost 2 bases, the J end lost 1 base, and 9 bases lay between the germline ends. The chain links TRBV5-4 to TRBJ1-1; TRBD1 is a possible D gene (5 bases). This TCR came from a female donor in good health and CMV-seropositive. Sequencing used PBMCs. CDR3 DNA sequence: TGTGCCAGCAGCTTACCCGGACAGAACACTGAAGCTTTCTTT. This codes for CASSLPGQNTEAFF.